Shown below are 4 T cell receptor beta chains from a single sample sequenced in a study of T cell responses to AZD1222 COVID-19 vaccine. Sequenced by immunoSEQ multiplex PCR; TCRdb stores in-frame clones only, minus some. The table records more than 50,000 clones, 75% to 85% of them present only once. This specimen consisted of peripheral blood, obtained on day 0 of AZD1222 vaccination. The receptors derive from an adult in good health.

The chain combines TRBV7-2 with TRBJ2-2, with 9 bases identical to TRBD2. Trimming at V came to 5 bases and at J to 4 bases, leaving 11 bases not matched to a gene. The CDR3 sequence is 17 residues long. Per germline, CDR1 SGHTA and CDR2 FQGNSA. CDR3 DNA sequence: TGTGCCAGCAGCCCCCACGGGCTAGCGGGATCCACCGGGGAGCTGTTTTTT. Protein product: CASSPHGLAGSTGELFF.

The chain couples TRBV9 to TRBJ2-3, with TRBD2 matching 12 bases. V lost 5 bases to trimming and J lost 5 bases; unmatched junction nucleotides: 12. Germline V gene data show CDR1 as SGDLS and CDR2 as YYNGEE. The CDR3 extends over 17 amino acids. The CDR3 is CASSAQLAGGVVDTQYF. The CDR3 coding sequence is TGTGCCAGCAGTGCACAACTAGCGGGAGGAGTTGTAGATACGCAGTATTTT.

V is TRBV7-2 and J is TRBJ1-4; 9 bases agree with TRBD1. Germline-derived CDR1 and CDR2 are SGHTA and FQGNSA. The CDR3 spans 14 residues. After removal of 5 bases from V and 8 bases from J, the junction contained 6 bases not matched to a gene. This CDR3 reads CASSVQGAWEKLFF. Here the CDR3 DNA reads TGTGCCAGCAGCGTACAGGGGGCTTGGGAAAAACTGTTTTTT.

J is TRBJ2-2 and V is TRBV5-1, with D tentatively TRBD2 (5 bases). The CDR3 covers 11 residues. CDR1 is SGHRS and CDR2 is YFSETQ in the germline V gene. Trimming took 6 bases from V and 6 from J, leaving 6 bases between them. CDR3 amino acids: CASNGAGELFF. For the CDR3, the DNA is TGCGCCAGCAACGGGGCCGGGGAGCTGTTTTTT.